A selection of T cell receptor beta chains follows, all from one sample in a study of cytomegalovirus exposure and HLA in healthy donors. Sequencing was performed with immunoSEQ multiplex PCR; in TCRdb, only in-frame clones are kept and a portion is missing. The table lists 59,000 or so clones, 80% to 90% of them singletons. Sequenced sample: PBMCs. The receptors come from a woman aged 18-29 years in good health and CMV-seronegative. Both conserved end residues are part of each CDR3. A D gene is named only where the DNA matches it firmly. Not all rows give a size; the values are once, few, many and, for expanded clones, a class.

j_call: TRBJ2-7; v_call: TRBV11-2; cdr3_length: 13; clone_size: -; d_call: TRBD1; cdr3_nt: TGTGCCAGCAGCACCCGGGACAGCTACGAGCAGTACTTC; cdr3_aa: CASSTRDSYEQYF
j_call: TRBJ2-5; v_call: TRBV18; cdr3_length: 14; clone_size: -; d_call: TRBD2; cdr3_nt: TGTGCCAGCTCAGGCGGGACTAGCGGAGAGACCCAGTACTTC; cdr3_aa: CASSGGTSGETQYF
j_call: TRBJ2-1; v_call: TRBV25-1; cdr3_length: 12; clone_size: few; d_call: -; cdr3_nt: TGTGCCAGCAGTGAACTAGTAAGTGAGCAGTTCTTC; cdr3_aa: CASSELVSEQFF
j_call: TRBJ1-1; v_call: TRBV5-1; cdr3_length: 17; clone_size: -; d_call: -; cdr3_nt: TGCGCCAGCAGCTTGGAACCGGCAGGCCAGGGTCGGAATGAAGCTTTCTTT; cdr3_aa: CASSLEPAGQGRNEAFF
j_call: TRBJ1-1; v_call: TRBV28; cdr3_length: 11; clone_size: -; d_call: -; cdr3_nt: TGTGCCAGCAGTGTTCTCACTGAAGCTTTCTTT; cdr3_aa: CASSVLTEAFF
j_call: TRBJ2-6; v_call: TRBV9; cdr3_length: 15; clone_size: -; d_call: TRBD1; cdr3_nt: TGTGCCAGCAGCACCAGGGGGCGTGGGGCCAACGTCCTGACTTTC; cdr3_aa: CASSTRGRGANVLTF
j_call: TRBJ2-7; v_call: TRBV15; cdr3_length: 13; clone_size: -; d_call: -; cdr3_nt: TGTGCCACCAGCCCACAGCTTCCCTACGAGCAGTACTTC; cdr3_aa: CATSPQLPYEQYF
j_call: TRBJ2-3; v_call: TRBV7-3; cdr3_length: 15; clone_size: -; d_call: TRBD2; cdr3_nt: TGTGCCAGCAGCCGTGGGGCGGGGGGAAGGGATACGCAGTATTTT; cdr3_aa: CASSRGAGGRDTQYF
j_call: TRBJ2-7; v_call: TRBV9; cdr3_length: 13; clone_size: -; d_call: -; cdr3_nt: TGTGCCAGCTCCGGTGGGGAGTCTTACGAGCAGTACTTC; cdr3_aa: CASSGGESYEQYF
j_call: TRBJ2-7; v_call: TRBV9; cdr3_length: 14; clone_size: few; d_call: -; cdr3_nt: TGTGCCAGCAGCGTAACAGGACAGACTTACGAGCAGTACTTC; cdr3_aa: CASSVTGQTYEQYF
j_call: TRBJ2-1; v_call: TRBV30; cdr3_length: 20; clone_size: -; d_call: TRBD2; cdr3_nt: TGTGCCTGGAGAACTCTAGCGGGACAAAGCTCATCGCGCTCCTACAATGAGCAGTTCTTC; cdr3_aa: CAWRTLAGQSSSRSYNEQFF
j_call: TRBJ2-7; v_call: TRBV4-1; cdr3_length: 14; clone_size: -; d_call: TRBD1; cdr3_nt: TGCGCCAGCAGCCAACAGACAGGGTCGGGCGAGCAGTACTTC; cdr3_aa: CASSQQTGSGEQYF
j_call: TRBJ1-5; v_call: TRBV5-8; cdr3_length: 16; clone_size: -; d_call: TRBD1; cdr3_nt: TGTGCCAGCAGCTTGTCCGGACAGGGGGGCAATCAGCCCCAGCATTTT; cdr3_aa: CASSLSGQGGNQPQHF
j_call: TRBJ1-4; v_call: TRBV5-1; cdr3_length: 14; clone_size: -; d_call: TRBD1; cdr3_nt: TGCGCCAGCAGACGGACAGGACTTAATGAAAAACTGTTTTTT; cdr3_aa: CASRRTGLNEKLFF
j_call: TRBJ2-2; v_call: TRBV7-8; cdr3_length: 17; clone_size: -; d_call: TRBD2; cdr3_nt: TGTGCCAGCAGCTTCCTAGCGGGAGGGGAGAACACCGGGGAGCTGTTTTTT; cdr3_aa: CASSFLAGGENTGELFF
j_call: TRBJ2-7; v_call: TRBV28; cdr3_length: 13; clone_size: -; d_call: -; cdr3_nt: TGTGCCAGCAGTTTAGGGCACCCCTACGAGCAGTACTTC; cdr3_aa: CASSLGHPYEQYF
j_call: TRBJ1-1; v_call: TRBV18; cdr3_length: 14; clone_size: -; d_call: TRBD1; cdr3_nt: TGTGCCAGCTCACTACAGGGGGGGAGCACTGAAGCTTTCTTT; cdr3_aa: CASSLQGGSTEAFF
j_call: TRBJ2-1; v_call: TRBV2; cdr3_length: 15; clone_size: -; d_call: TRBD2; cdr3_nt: TGTGCCAGCAGTGCGCCTAGCGGGGCCTACAATGAGCAGTTCTTC; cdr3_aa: CASSAPSGAYNEQFF
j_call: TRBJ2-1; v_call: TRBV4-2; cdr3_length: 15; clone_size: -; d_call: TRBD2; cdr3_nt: TGTGCCAGCAGCCAACGCGGGAGGGGGGACAATGAGCAGTTCTTC; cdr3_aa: CASSQRGRGDNEQFF
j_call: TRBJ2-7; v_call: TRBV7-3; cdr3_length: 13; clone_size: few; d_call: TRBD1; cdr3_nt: TGTGCCAGCAGCGGGGGACAGCTCTACGAGCAGTACTTC; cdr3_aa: CASSGGQLYEQYF
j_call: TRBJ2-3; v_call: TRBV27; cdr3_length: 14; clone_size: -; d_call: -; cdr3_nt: TGTGCCGCGTCGGACGGGGGGCCGAAAGATACGCAGTATTTT; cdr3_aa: CAASDGGPKDTQYF
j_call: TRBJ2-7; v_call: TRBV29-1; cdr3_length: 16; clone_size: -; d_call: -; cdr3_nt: TGCAGCGTTGCCATGCGGGGCGAATCCGGGACCTACGAGCAGTACTTC; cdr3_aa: CSVAMRGESGTYEQYF
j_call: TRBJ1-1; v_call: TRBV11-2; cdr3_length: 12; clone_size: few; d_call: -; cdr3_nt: TGTGCCAGCAGCTTTACAGGGACTGAAGCTTTCTTT; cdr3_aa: CASSFTGTEAFF
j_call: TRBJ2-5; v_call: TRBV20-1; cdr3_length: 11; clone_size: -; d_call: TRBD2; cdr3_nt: TGCAGTGCTAGCGGGAGGGAGACCCAGTACTTC; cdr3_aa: CSASGRETQYF
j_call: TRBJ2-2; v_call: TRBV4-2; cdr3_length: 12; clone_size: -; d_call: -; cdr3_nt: TGTGCCAGCAGCCTTGGAGTCGGGGAGCTGTTTTTT; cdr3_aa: CASSLGVGELFF
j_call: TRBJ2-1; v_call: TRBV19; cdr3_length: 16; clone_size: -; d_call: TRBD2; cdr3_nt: TGTGCCAGTAGTGCTAGCGGGACTAGCGGGAGCAGTGAGCAGTTCTTC; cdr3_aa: CASSASGTSGSSEQFF
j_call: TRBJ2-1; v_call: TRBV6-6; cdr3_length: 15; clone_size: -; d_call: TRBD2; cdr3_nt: TGTGCCAGCAGTTACTCGGGGACTAGCGGGAGTTGGGGGCTCTTC; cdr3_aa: CASSYSGTSGSWGLF
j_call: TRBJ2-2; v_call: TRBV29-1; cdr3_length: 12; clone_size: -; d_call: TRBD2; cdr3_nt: TGCAGCGGTGGGGGGGAAACCGGGGAGCTGTTTTTT; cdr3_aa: CSGGGETGELFF